This T cell receptor (beta chain) was profiled in a study of STAT5B mutations in CD4+ large granular lymphocyte leukemia. Overall study findings and caveats: Main leukemic clonotypes were patient-specific, but around 25% appeared at low frequency elsewhere.

Regarding this clone: Its antigen is undetermined.

The table came from immunoSEQ multiplex PCR; TCRdb's copy has only in-frame clones and leaves some out. Among more than 45,000 clones, around 70% were seen once, and the ten largest hold 1.5% to 1.9%. Healthy controls were blood donor buffy coats. The source of this sequence is a human donor in good health. The sample comprised CD4+ T cells from blood buffy coats.

In nucleotides, the CDR3 is TGTGCCAGCGGCAGGGGCTCGAACACCGGGGAGCTGTTTTTT. The encoded protein is CASGRGSNTGELFF. The gene calls are TRBV7-3 and TRBJ2-2; a possible D gene is TRBD1 (6 bases). There are 14 residues in the CDR3. Germline V gene lookup returns CDR1 SGHTA and CDR2 FQGTGA. Trimming shortened V by 8 bases and J by 0 bases, and 10 bases separated the two germline ends.